These 4 T cell receptor beta chains came from one sample sequenced in a study of identical twins. A single record per CDR3 protein comes from TCRdb applying MiXCR to the 5' RACE reads. The sample includes around 480,000 distinct CDR3 sequences, 12% to 15% seen only once; the top ten take approximately 0.52%. The same sample was also studied in work on yellow fever vaccine responses in identical twins.

Sequencing was carried out using CD4+ T cells sorted from blood. The receptors stem from a woman under 30 in good health.

This clonotype was counted only a few times. The V call is TRBV4-2, the J call TRBJ2-3; D is unresolved. Germline loops: CDR1 LGHNA, CDR2 YNFKEQ. Trimming cost V 5 bases and J 2 bases, with 14 bases left between them. This CDR3 spans 15 amino acids. The CDR3 sequence is CASSVTSTYTDTQYF. CDR3 DNA: TGTGCCAGCAGCGTCACCAGCACTTACACAGATACGCAGTATTTT.

This clonotype occurred a few times. This chain uses TRBV12-3 or TRBV12-4 with TRBJ2-7; 8 bases map to TRBD1. Germline trimming cut 4 bases from V and 1 base from J; bases unmatched to any gene: 6. The CDR3 covers 15 residues. The CDR3 spells CASSSDRVRSYEQYF. As DNA, the CDR3 is TGTGCCAGCAGTTCGGACAGGGTTCGATCCTACGAGCAGTACTTC.

This clonotype was counted ten times or more. The genes are TRBV3-1 and TRBJ2-2; weak D call: TRBD2 (6 bases). V shed 7 bases and J shed 1 base, with 13 bases lying between them. Per the germline V gene, CDR1 is LGHDT and CDR2 is YNNKEL (reference sequence). CDR3 size: 15 residues. The CDR3 sequence: CASKFRDLNTGELFF. CDR3 DNA sequence: TGTGCCAGCAAGTTCAGGGACTTGAACACCGGGGAGCTGTTTTTT.

This CDR3 is CASSSHNSQGNEQFF. The CDR3 DNA reads TGTGCCAGCAGTTCCCACAACAGTCAGGGCAATGAGCAGTTCTTC. The V call is TRBV6-5, the J call TRBJ2-1; D is possibly TRBD1 (5 bases). Trimming stripped 4 bases from V and 6 bases from J, with 16 bases between. The CDR3 runs 15 residues. Germline V gives CDR1 MNHEY, CDR2 SVGAGI.